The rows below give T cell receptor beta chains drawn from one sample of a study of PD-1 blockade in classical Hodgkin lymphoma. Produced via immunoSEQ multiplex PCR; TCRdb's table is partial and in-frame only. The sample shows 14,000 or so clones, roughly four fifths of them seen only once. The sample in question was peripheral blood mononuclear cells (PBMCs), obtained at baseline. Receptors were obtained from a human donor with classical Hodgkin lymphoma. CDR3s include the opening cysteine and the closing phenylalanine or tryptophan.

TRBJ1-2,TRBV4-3,CASSLLRGTDYGYTF
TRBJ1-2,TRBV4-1,CASSQGGPYGYTF
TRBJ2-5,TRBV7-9,CASSLRDRGVGETQYF
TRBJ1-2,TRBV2,CASRTPGQGPVRHYGYTF
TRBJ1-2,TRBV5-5,CASSSKVTWGYTF
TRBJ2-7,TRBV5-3,CARSFPFPPYEQYF
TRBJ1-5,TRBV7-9,CASSLAGFPSPQHF
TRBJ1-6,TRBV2,CASSGSRAGANSPLHF
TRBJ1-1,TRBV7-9,CASSLEQGLEAFF
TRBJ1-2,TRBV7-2,CASSPDSYGYTF
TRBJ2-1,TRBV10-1,CASSAGHEYNEQFF
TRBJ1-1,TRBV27,CASSLGGSTEAFF
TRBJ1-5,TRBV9,CASSVGGTNQPQHF
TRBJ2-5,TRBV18,CASSPQRDAMETQYF
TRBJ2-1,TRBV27,CASSFPGSYNEQFF
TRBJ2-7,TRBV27,CASSFGRHYEQYF
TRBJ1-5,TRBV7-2,CASSRDRGNQPQHF
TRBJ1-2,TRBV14,CASSLGANYGYTF
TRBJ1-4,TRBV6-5,CASSYSPVFNEKLFF
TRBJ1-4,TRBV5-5,CASSWAGQGAANEKLFF
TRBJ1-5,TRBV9,CASSAAGEGQPQHF
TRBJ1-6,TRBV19,CASKEGALDSPLHF
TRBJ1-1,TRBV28,CASSPLGQGATEAFF
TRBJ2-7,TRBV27,CASSFGSSGSYEQYF
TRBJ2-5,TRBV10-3,CAISATGFQETQYF
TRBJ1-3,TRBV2,CASSDQPYSGNTIYF
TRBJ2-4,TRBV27,CASSSKNIQYF
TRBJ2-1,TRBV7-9,CASSLTRQRKHEQFF
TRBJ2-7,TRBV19,CATSSRYGEQYF
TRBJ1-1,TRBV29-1,CSVRDRGGTEAFF
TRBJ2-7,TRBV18,CASSPVAADYEQYF
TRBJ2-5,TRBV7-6,CASSLAPSGGAQETQYF
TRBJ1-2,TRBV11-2,CASSLGTGGLYGYTF
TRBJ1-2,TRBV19,CASKRYGDPNYGYTF
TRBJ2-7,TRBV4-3,CASSQDFGVLDYEQYF
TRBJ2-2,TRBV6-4,CASSPFRQSNTGELFF
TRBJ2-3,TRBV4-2,CASSQETSGGADTQYF
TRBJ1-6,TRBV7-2,CASSLDGSAGSPLHF
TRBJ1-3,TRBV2,CASSTSGQRGNTIYF
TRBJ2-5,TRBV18,CASSRSPGQGAETQYF
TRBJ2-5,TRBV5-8,CASSRLTGDETQYF
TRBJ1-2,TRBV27,CASGGGRGYGYTF
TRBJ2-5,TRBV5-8,CASSIPLGGQTQYF
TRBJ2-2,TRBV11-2,CASSLRPTQVGELFF
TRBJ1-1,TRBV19,CASSIEKGTDTEAFF
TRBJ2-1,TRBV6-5,CASSRTSGGAYEQFF
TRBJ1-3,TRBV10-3,CATSLEFTSGNTIYF
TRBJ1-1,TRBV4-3,CASSQEGTGNGEAFF
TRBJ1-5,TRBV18,CASSPGQGSNQPQHF
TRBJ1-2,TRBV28,CASSLVMSGGPRGYTF
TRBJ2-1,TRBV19,CASSISQGRWSEQFF
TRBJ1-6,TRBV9,CASSVEGQGERPLHF